These T cell receptor beta chains were read from a single sample in a study of CXCR3-negative and CXCR3-positive naive CD8 T cells. Each CDR3 protein gets one entry in TCRdb, which reprocessed the 5' RACE reads and gives no DNA. This sample's table has 100,000 to 150,000 distinct CDR3 sequences. Specimen: naive CXCR3+ CD8+ T cells from blood. The receptors shown here come from a human donor in good health. Some clones in this sample may be carry-over from other donors' samples. CDR3s include the opening cysteine and the closing phenylalanine or tryptophan. Fields, in order: V gene, J gene, CDR3 protein.

TRBV15	TRBJ1-2	CATSRGGASYGYTF
TRBV7-3	TRBJ2-2	CASSFGGEELFF
TRBV18	TRBJ2-7	CASSPSPGQASYEQYF
TRBV29-1	TRBJ2-5	CSVEESAGAIQETQYF
TRBV20-1	TRBJ1-1	CSARAEAEAFF
TRBV7-9	TRBJ1-5	CASSLGEAQHF
TRBV5-1	TRBJ2-1	CASSPVPDGQDNEQFF
TRBV3-1	TRBJ2-3	CASSPLAGVGTDTQYF
TRBV14	TRBJ1-1	CASSQEGGPNTEAFF
TRBV2	TRBJ2-4	CASSEVRKPAKNIQYF
TRBV7-2	TRBJ1-1	CASSLEEGGTEAFF
TRBV5-1	TRBJ1-1	CASSLEPAGGNTEAFF
TRBV29-1	TRBJ1-1	CSVENRLNTEAFF
TRBV28	TRBJ2-1	CASSPETSGRAYEQFF
TRBV25-1	TRBJ1-2	CASSERDRRYGYTF
TRBV7-3	TRBJ1-1	CASSSLPNAEAFF
TRBV29-1	TRBJ2-1	CSVLGLARNEQFF
TRBV12-3/TRBV12-4	TRBJ1-5	CASRQGRGVNQPQHF
TRBV12-5	TRBJ2-3	CASGPGGLAGVVTDTQYF
TRBV20-1	TRBJ2-1	CSARDLLAGGYNEQFF
TRBV7-2	TRBJ2-3	CASSQLAGGSTDTQYF
TRBV29-1	TRBJ1-2	CSVVSTGSPRSDGYTF
TRBV7-9	TRBJ2-7	CASSPPDRPYEQYF
TRBV6-5	TRBJ2-3	CASSPWTGSSTDTQYF
TRBV12-3/TRBV12-4	TRBJ2-1	CASSSTGTSDNNEQFF
TRBV10-3	TRBJ2-7	CAISDRTSGRAIGYEQYF
TRBV4-1	TRBJ2-5	CASSQRTSGATREYF
TRBV12-3/TRBV12-4	TRBJ1-5	CASSPRTGDNQPQHF
TRBV7-3	TRBJ2-1	CASSPWGSGDGDEQFF
TRBV13	TRBJ1-1	CASSFGTRRNTEAFF
TRBV19	TRBJ2-3	CASSIGTDTQYF
TRBV25-1	TRBJ2-7	CASHDSVAYEQYF
TRBV29-1	TRBJ2-2	CSATPTGSRGELFF
TRBV28	TRBJ2-1	CASSFRDRENNEQFF
TRBV6-2/TRBV6-3	TRBJ1-2	CASTPRTSYGYTF
TRBV6-6	TRBJ2-2	CASTQREGVNGELFF
TRBV4-2	TRBJ2-7	CASSQDGLAGAYNEQYF
TRBV27	TRBJ1-2	CASSYGRFYGYTF
TRBV20-1	TRBJ1-5	CSARLQVPSNQPQHF
TRBV20-1	TRBJ2-1	CSGASYNEQFF
TRBV7-9	TRBJ1-5	CASSLDDQPQHF
TRBV4-3	TRBJ1-2	CASSQDLWTGYGYTF
TRBV10-1	TRBJ2-7	CASSPRPGTDSYEQYF
TRBV27	TRBJ2-3	CASSSGPSRGADTQYF